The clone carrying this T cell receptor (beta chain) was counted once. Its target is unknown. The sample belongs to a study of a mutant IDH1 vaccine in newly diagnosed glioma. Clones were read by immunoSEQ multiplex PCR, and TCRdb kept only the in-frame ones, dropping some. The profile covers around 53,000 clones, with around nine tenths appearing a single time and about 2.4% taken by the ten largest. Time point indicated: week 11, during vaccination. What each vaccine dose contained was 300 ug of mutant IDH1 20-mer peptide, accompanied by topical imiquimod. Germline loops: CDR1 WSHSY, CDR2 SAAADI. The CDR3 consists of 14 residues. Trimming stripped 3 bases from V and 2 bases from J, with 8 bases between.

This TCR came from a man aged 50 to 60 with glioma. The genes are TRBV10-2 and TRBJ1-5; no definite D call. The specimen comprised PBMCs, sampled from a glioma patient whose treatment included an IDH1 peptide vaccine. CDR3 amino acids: CASSDLHGNQPQHF. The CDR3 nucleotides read TGCGCCAGCAGTGATCTCCACGGCAATCAGCCCCAGCATTTT.